Presented here are 9 T cell receptor beta chains from one specimen sequenced in a study of response to subunit inactivated influenza vaccine (dated by TCRdb to the late 2010s). Library generation was performed with RT-PCR. Sequencing was performed on an Illumina HiSeq 2500. TCRdb itself trimmed the public reads at Q25 with fastp, ran MiXCR and retained productive beta chains. Here each entry gathers all rows of one CDR3 protein and keeps the most common genes and DNA. Here the sample has under 850,000 distinct CDR3 sequences; about a fifth occur a single time. The ten largest clones take up approximately 10% of the sample. Specimen: PBMCs from blood, collected roughly 5 days after vaccination. These receptors came from a man aged 50 to 60 who received an inactivated influenza vaccine. Donor details come from another sample of the same person, matched by shared clones.

DNA for the CDR3: TGTGCCAGCAGCTTGTACAACTATGGCTACACCTTC. This sequence encodes CASSLYNYGYTF. The chain has TRBV5-6 and TRBJ1-2, with unresolved D. The germline CDR1 and CDR2 sequences are SGHDT and YYEEEE. The CDR3 has 12 residues. Trimming stripped 1 base from V and 2 bases from J, with 3 bases between.

This clonotype was counted between two and nine times. The V call is TRBV7-2, the J call TRBJ2-1; no firm D call. Germline values: CDR1 SGHTA, CDR2 FQGNSA. The CDR3 loop spans 16 amino acids. With 0 bases removed from V and 0 bases from J, the gap between germline ends came to 9 bases. The CDR3: CASSLAAASSYNEQFF. CDR3 DNA: TGTGCCAGCAGCTTAGCGGCGGCGAGCTCCTACAATGAGCAGTTCTTC.

This chain connects TRBV6-5 to TRBJ1-4, with a weak D call TRBD1 (6 bases). V shed 0 bases and J shed 4 bases, with 12 bases lying between them. Germline V gene sequence: CDR1 MNHEY, CDR2 SVGAGI. The CDR3 contains 16 residues. The CDR3 DNA is TGTGCCAGCAGTTACTCCCGGGGGGGCAATAATGAAAAACTGTTTTTT. Amino acid sequence: CASSYSRGGNNEKLFF.

This clonotype was observed a handful of times. V is TRBV28 and J is TRBJ2-3, with 9 bases identical to TRBD1. Germline CDR1 MDHEN, CDR2 SYDVKM. Trimming took 3 bases from V and 0 from J; bases not matched to a gene: 13. The CDR3 consists of 19 residues. The CDR3 loop is CASSFQTPGQGISTDTQYF. For the CDR3, the DNA is TGTGCCAGCAGTTTCCAGACCCCGGGACAGGGTATAAGCACAGATACGCAGTATTTT. Based on the CDR3 plus reference TRBV28 and TRBJ2-3, the full variable domain is DVKVTQSSRYLVKRTGEKVFLECVQDMDHENMFWYRQDPGLGLRLIYFSYDVKMKEKGDIPEGYSVSREKKERFSLILESASTNQTSMYLCASSFQTPGQGISTDTQYFGPGTRLTVL.

The chain joins TRBV11-2 to TRBJ2-7; 8 bases fit TRBD1. Germline V gene sequence: CDR1 SGHAT, CDR2 FQNNGV. The CDR3 loop spans 14 amino acids. After removal of 1 base from V and 5 bases from J, the junction contained 4 bases not matched to a gene. The CDR3 region is CASSLAWTGHEQYF. In DNA form, the CDR3 reads TGTGCCAGCAGCTTAGCCTGGACAGGGCACGAGCAGTACTTC. Supplemented by reference TRBV11-2 and TRBJ2-7, the full variable domain reads EAGVAQSPRYKIIEKRQSVAFWCNPISGHATLYWYQQILGQGPKLLIQFQNNGVVDDSQLPKDRFSAERLKGVDSTLKIQPAKLEDSAVYLCASSLAWTGHEQYFGPGTRLTVT.

This clonotype was recorded a few times. One junction end disagrees with the germline gene, perhaps due to a read error. The chain employs TRBV5-1 and TRBJ2-7; 8 bases map to TRBD1. The CDR3 runs 12 residues. The germline gives CDR1 SGHRS, CDR2 YFSETQ. The CDR3 bases are TGCGCCAGCAGCAGGCCCCCGGGACAGGCGGACTTC. This codes for CASSRPPGQADF.

This clonotype appeared once. V and J are TRBV12-3 or TRBV12-4 and TRBJ2-3; 10 bases agree with TRBD2. This CDR3 region has 13 residues. V lost 8 bases, J lost 4 bases, and 3 bases stayed unmatched. The CDR3, as DNA: TGTGCCAGCGGACTAGCGGCGTCAGATACGCAGTATTTT. Translation gives CASGLAASDTQYF.

The chain combines TRBV24-1 with TRBJ2-7; no clear D. Trimming took 4 bases from V and 3 from J, leaving 6 bases between them. The germline gives CDR1 KGHDR, CDR2 SFDVKD. This CDR3 has 12 amino acids. The DNA of the CDR3 is TGTGCCACCAGTGACCCGGGCTACGAGCAGTACTTC. Translation: CATSDPGYEQYF.

This clonotype occurred a few times. The chain combines TRBV10-3 with TRBJ2-1; 10 bases fit TRBD2. Unmatched junction bases numbered 1, after V lost 2 bases and J lost 6 bases. CDR3 length: 14 residues. Looked up from germline, CDR1 is ENHRY and CDR2 is SYGVKD. The DNA of the CDR3 is TGTGCCATCAGTGAGACTAGCGGGGCCAATGAGCAGTTCTTC. Translating it yields CAISETSGANEQFF.